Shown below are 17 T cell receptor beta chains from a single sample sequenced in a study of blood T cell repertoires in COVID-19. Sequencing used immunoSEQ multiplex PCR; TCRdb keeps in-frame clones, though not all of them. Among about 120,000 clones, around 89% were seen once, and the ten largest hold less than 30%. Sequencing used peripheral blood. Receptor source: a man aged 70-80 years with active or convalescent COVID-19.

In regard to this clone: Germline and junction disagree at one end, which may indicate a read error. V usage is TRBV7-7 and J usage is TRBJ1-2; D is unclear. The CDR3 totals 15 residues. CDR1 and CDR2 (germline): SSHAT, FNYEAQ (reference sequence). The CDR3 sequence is CASSSPDLVNYGYTF. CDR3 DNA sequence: TGTGCTAGCAGCTCGCCGGACTTAGTAAACTATGGCTACACCTTC.

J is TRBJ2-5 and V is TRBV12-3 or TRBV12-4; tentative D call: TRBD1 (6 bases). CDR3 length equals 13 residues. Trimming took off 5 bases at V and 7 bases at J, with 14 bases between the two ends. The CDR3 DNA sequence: TGTGCCAGCAGTCGTGGGGGCCGTGGGACCCAGTACTTC. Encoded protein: CASSRGGRGTQYF.

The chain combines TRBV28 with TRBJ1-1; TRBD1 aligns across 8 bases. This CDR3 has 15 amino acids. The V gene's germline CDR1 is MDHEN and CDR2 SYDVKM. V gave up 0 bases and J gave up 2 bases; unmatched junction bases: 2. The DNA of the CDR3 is TGTGCCAGCAGTTTATGGGACAGGGCTAACACTGAAGCTTTCTTT. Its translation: CASSLWDRANTEAFF.

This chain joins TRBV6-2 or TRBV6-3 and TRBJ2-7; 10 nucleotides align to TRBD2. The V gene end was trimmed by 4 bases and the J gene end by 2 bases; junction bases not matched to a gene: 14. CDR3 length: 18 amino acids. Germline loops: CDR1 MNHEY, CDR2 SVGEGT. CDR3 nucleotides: TGTGCCAGCAGTTCGGAGCGGGAGGGCCTCGGCCACGCCTACGAGCAGTACTTC. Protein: CASSSEREGLGHAYEQYF.

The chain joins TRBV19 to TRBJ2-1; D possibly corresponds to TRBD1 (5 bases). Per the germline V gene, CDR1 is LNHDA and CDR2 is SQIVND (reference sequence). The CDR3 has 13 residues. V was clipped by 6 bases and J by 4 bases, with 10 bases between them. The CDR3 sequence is CASSRVVYNEQFF. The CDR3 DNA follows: TGTGCCAGTAGCAGGGTGGTTTACAATGAGCAGTTCTTC.

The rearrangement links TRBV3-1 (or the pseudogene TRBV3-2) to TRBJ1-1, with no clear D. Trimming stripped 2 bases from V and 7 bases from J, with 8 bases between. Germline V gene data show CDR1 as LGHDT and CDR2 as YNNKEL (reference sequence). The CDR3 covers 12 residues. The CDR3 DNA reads TGTGCCAGCAGCCAAAATCCCGGTGAAGCTTTCTTT. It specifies CASSQNPGEAFF.

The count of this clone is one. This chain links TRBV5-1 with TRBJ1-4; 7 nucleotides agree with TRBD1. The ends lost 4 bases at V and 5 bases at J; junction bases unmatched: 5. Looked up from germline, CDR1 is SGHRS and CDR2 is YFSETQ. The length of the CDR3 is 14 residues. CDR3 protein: CASSLGQENEKLFF. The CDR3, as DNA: TGCGCCAGCAGCCTTGGACAGGAGAATGAAAAACTGTTTTTT.

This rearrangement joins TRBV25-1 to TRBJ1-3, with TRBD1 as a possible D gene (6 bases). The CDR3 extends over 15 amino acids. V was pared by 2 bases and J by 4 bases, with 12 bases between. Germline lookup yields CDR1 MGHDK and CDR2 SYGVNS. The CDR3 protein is CASSEGGAAGNTIYF. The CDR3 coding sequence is TGTGCCAGCAGTGAAGGGGGGGCCGCCGGAAACACCATATATTTT.

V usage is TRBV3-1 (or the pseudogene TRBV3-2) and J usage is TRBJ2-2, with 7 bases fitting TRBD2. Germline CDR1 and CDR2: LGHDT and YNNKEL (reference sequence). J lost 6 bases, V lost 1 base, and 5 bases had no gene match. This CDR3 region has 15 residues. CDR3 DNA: TGTGCCAGCAGCCAAGGGTTCCGGGGGGCCGGGGAGCTGTTTTTT. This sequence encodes CASSQGFRGAGELFF.

DNA for the CDR3: TGTGCCAGTAGTCGGGACTGGGGCACTGAAGCTTTCTTT. Protein sequence: CASSRDWGTEAFF. The gene calls are TRBV19 and TRBJ1-1, with TRBD1 as a possible D gene (5 bases). The germline CDR1 and CDR2 sequences are LNHDA and SQIVND (reference sequence). This CDR3 spans 13 amino acids. V lost 5 bases, J lost 4 bases, and 11 bases lay in between.

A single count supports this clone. The CDR3 DNA sequence: TGCAGTGCAAGTGGGGCAGGGAACACTGAAGCTTTCTTT. It encodes CSASGAGNTEAFF. This sequence joins TRBV20-1 and TRBJ1-1; possibly TRBD1 for D (5 bases). CDR3 length: 13 residues. Germline V gives CDR1 DFQATT, CDR2 SNEGSKA (reference sequence). The V end lost 6 bases, the J end lost 1 base, and 12 bases lay between the germline ends.

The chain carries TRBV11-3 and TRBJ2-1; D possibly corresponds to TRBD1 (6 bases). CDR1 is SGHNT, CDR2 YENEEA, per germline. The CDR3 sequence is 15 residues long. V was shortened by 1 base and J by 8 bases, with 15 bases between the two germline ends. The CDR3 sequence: CASSLAGALGHEQFF. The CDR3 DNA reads TGTGCCAGCAGCTTAGCAGGGGCTTTAGGACATGAGCAGTTCTTC.

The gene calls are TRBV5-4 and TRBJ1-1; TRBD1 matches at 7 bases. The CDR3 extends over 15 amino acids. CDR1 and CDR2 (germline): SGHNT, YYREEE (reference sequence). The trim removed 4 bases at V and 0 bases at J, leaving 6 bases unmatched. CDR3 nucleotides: TGTGCCAGCAGCGCGAAGACAGGGATGAACACTGAAGCTTTCTTT. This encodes CASSAKTGMNTEAFF.

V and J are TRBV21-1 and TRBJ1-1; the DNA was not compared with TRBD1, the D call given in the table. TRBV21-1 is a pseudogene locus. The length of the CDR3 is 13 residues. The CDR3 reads CASSKADRQEAFF. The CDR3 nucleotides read TGTGCCAGCAGCAAAGCGGACAGGCAAGAAGCTTTCTTT.

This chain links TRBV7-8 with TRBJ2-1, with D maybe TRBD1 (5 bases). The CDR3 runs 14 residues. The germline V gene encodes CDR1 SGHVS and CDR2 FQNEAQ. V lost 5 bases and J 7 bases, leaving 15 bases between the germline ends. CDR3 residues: CASSMGPAGNEQFF. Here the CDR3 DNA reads TGTGCCAGCAGCATGGGGCCCGCTGGGAATGAGCAGTTCTTC.

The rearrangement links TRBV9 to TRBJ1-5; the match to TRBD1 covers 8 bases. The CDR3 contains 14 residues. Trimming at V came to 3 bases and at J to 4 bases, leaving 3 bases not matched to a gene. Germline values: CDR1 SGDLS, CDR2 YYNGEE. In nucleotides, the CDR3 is TGTGCCAGCAGCGAGGGGACAGGAAATCAGCCCCAGCATTTT. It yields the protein CASSEGTGNQPQHF.

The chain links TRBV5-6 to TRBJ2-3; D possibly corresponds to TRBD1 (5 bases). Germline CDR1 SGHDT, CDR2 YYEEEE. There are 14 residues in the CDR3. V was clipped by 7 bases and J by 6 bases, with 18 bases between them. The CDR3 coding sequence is TGTGCCAGCGCTCCTGGTCCAGGGTGGGATACGCAGTATTTT. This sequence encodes CASAPGPGWDTQYF. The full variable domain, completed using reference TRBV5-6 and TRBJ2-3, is DAGVTQSPTHLIKTRGQQVTLRCSPKSGHDTVSWYQQALGQGPQFIFQYYEEEERQRGNFPDRFSGHQFPNYSSELNVNALLLGDSALYLCASAPGPGWDTQYFGPGTRLTVL.